This T cell receptor beta chain was observed in a study of blood T cell repertoires in COVID-19. About the research overall: The samples span acute and convalescent COVID-19 from the United States, Italy and Spain. From T cells, B-cell-depleted T cells, or PBMCs came the material, which was cDNA or gDNA.

V was clipped by 9 bases and J by 1 base; unmatched bases: 4. This CDR3 spans 14 amino acids. Germline lookup yields CDR1 KGHSH and CDR2 LQKENI. The Seattle patients, enrolled during active infection, were followed longitudinally. In the source study's methods: From reference gene primer amplification, estimates of nucleated cell counts were derived. Method: immunoSEQ multiplex PCR; TCRdb's copy keeps in-frame clones and lacks some. V, J and clone size were drawn from that table, and D and trimming were deduced from the DNA. In the table there are 440,000 or so clones, about 89% of which are singletons.

V gene TRBV18 combines with J gene TRBJ1-1; 11 nucleotides align to TRBD1. Sequencing was performed on peripheral blood. The sequence was obtained from a woman aged 35 to 49 with COVID-19, enrolled during active disease. The CDR3 nucleotides are TGTGCCAGTTGTGGACAGGGGGCGAACACTGAAGCTTTCTTT. It is translated as CASCGQGANTEAFF.